This entry lists 22 T cell receptor beta chains sequenced from one sample in a study of sequential checkpoint blockade in melanoma (dated by TCRdb to between 2018 and 2021). The library relied on the immunoSEQ multiplex PCR assay. The immuneACCESS repertoire file appears here via TCRdb, limited to in-frame rearrangements. These files lack a portion of the clones; in checked studies, under half of the deficit traces to unresolved V genes, and the cause of the others is not known. For this sample the table gives tens of thousands of clones, of which more than 75% were detected only once. Around a tenth of the sample goes to the ten largest clones. Taken with the paper, the label for treatment or condition translates to: randomized to nivolumab then ipilimumab (arm A) or the reverse (arm B). Sequenced material: CD8+ T cells sorted from blood (inferred from file names), taken from a patient given nivolumab and ipilimumab in sequence. These receptor sequences come from a human donor with melanoma.

This clone was observed a single time. The chain uses TRBV18 and TRBJ2-7, with D hard to call. V was clipped by 6 bases and J by 0 bases, with 9 bases between them. CDR1 and CDR2 from the germline V gene are KGHSH and LQKENI. The CDR3 is 13 amino acids. DNA of the CDR3: TGTGCCAGCTCTCCGGTCTCCTCCTACGAGCAGTACTTC. This codes for CASSPVSSYEQYF. Supplemented by reference TRBV18 and TRBJ2-7, the full variable domain reads NAGVMQNPRHLVRRRGQEARLRCSPMKGHSHVYWYRQLPEEGLKFMVYLQKENIIDESGMPKERFSAEFPKEGPSILRIQQVVRGDSAAYFCASSPVSSYEQYFGPGTRLTVT.

The chain recombines TRBV7-2 with TRBJ2-3; D is uncertain. Trimming cost V 8 bases and J 1 base, with 7 bases left between them. The germline V gene encodes CDR1 SGHTA and CDR2 FQGNSA. There are 12 residues in the CDR3. The DNA of the CDR3 is TGTGCCAGCCCCTCCGGCACAGATACGCAGTATTTT. Translation gives CASPSGTDTQYF.

This clone was seen only a few times. The V call is TRBV9, the J call TRBJ1-2; D unclear. The CDR3 is made up of 15 amino acids. Germline V gives CDR1 SGDLS, CDR2 YYNGEE. V lost 4 bases to trimming and J lost 2 bases, with 15 bases between them. CDR3 protein: CASSLGGPRNYGYTF. The CDR3 DNA reads as TGTGCCAGCAGCCTTGGAGGGCCGAGGAACTATGGCTACACCTTC.

This sequence joins TRBV28 and TRBJ2-1, with 11 bases aligning to TRBD2. This CDR3 comprises 15 residues. From germline, CDR1 is MDHEN and CDR2 SYDVKM. V lost 7 bases to trimming and J lost 4 bases; unmatched junction nucleotides: 6. The CDR3 loop reads CASTRLAGGYNEQFF. The CDR3 DNA reads as TGTGCCAGCACCCGCCTAGCGGGAGGTTACAATGAGCAGTTCTTC.

The V call is TRBV2, the J call TRBJ2-7; TRBD1 might be the D (5 bases). CDR3 length equals 14 residues. Trimming pared 7 bases from V and 0 bases from J, leaving 13 bases between. Germline-derived CDR1 and CDR2 are SNHLY and FYNNEI. The CDR3, as DNA: TGTGCCAGCAATAGAGACAGTAGCTCCTACGAGCAGTACTTC. Translated, it gives CASNRDSSSYEQYF.

V is TRBV5-1 and J is TRBJ1-5; possibly TRBD1 for D (5 bases). V gave up 4 bases and J gave up 2 bases, with 10 bases separating them. The V gene's germline CDR1 is SGHRS and CDR2 YFSETQ. CDR3 size: 14 residues. CDR3 DNA: TGCGCCAGCAGCACTCAGGGTGGCAATCAGCCCCAGCATTTT. It yields the protein CASSTQGGNQPQHF. The variable domain in full, with the rest retrieved from reference TRBV5-1 and TRBJ1-5, is KAGVTQTPRYLIKTRGQQVTLSCSPISGHRSVSWYQQTPGQGLQFLFEYFSETQRNKGNFPGRFSGRQFSNSRSEMNVSTLELGDSALYLCASSTQGGNQPQHFGDGTRLSIL.

This sequence joins TRBV29-1 and TRBJ1-1, with D perhaps TRBD1 (5 bases). Trimming removed 5 bases from V and 0 bases from J, with 19 bases in between. CDR3 length: 16 amino acids. Germline V gene lookup returns CDR1 SQVTM and CDR2 ANQGSEA. The CDR3 loop reads CSVKSSKGAVNTEAFF. In nucleotides, the CDR3 is TGCAGCGTTAAGTCCTCAAAAGGGGCCGTGAACACTGAAGCTTTCTTT.

The gene calls are TRBV27 and TRBJ1-2; no reliable D call. The V end lost 6 bases, the J end lost 4 bases, and 15 bases lay between the germline ends. Germline lookup yields CDR1 MNHEY and CDR2 SMNVEV (reference sequence). The CDR3 covers 14 residues. The CDR3 bases are TGTGCCAGCAGCAACCGACCCGAGGGCTATGGCTACACCTTC. It translates to CASSNRPEGYGYTF.

The genes are TRBV18 and TRBJ2-5; D may be TRBD1 (6 bases). V lost 1 base and J lost 5, with 17 bases in between. The CDR3 has 16 amino acids. Per germline, CDR1 KGHSH and CDR2 LQKENI. CDR3 region: CASSPRGGPTLETQYF. The CDR3 DNA reads TGTGCCAGCTCACCACGAGGGGGACCGACCTTGGAGACCCAGTACTTC.

Only a few counts were recorded for this clone. The gene calls are TRBV5-8 and TRBJ2-7, with a weak D call TRBD2 (7 bases). The CDR3 covers 18 residues. V was shortened by 6 bases and J by 3 bases, with 28 bases between the two germline ends. Germline lookup yields CDR1 SGHTS and CDR2 YDEGEE. The CDR3 region has the DNA TGTGCCAGCATCACCCCAACAGGGAGGGCCTCGTGGGGCTACGAGCAGTACTTC. This sequence encodes CASITPTGRASWGYEQYF.

The V call is TRBV28, the J call TRBJ2-1; maybe TRBD1 (6 bases). CDR3 size: 13 residues. Germline CDR1 MDHEN, CDR2 SYDVKM. Trimming pared 5 bases from V and 9 bases from J, leaving 14 bases between. The DNA for the CDR3 is TGTGCCAGCAGTGAACAGGGTAGGGGTGAGCAGTTCTTC. It is translated as CASSEQGRGEQFF.

The rearrangement links TRBV14 to TRBJ1-2; 7 nucleotides agree with TRBD1. This CDR3 is 15 amino acids long. CDR1 and CDR2 from the germline V gene are SGHDN and FVKESK. Trimming at V came to 2 bases and at J to 8 bases, leaving 11 bases not matched to a gene. DNA of the CDR3: TGTGCCAGCAGCCAACAATTCACAGGGGCCCACGGCTACACCTTC. Residues: CASSQQFTGAHGYTF.

The chain is built from TRBV19 and TRBJ2-1; tentatively, D is TRBD2 (5 bases). V was clipped by 5 bases and J by 0 bases, with 14 bases between them. This CDR3 contains 16 residues. The germline V gene encodes CDR1 LNHDA and CDR2 SQIVND (reference sequence). In DNA form, the CDR3 reads TGTGCCAGTAGTGCGAACATAGCGACCTCCTACAATGAGCAGTTCTTC. It encodes CASSANIATSYNEQFF.

The chain is built from TRBV25-1 and TRBJ2-1, with TRBD2 matching over 12 bases. Germline-derived CDR1 and CDR2 are MGHDK and SYGVNS. The CDR3 is 14 residues long. Losses at the gene ends were 6 bases for V and 10 bases for J; bases not matched to a gene: 7. The CDR3 protein is CASSVIGLAGEQFF. CDR3 DNA sequence: TGTGCCAGCAGCGTAATAGGACTAGCGGGAGAGCAGTTCTTC.

This clone was counted once. The gene calls are TRBV29-1 and TRBJ2-3, with TRBD1 identical over 8 bases. The germline gives CDR1 SQVTM, CDR2 ANQGSEA. CDR3 length equals 13 residues. V shed 6 bases, J shed 0 bases, and the junction held 2 bases outside the gene matches. CDR3 residues: CSVAGGSTDTQYF. The CDR3 nucleotides read TGCAGCGTGGCAGGGGGCAGCACAGATACGCAGTATTTT.

The gene calls are TRBV27 and TRBJ2-3; TRBD2 aligns across 15 bases. The ends lost 7 bases at V and 0 bases at J; junction bases unmatched: 17. The germline V gene has CDR1 MNHEY and CDR2 SMNVEV (reference sequence). CDR3 length: 21 residues. The CDR3 DNA sequence: TGTGCCAGCACCCTAATACCGGGACTAGCGGGAGGCCACCCTAGCACAGATACGCAGTATTTT. This sequence encodes CASTLIPGLAGGHPSTDTQYF.

The chain joins TRBV7-8 to TRBJ1-4; D remains unclear. Trimming pared 4 bases from V and 6 bases from J, leaving 6 bases between. Germline V gene data show CDR1 as SGHVS and CDR2 as FQNEAQ. The length of the CDR3 is 12 residues. The CDR3 DNA reads TGTGCCAGCAGCTCTAAGCATGAAAAACTGTTTTTT. Its protein is CASSSKHEKLFF.

The rearrangement uses TRBV5-1 and TRBJ2-1, with TRBD2 matching over 10 bases. Germline-derived CDR1 and CDR2 are SGHRS and YFSETQ. V was pared by 4 bases and J by 2 bases, with 9 bases of the junction left unmatched. This CDR3 contains 17 residues. As DNA, the CDR3 is TGCGCCAGCAGCACTACGACTAGCGGGTCTACCTACAATGAGCAGTTCTTC. Protein product: CASSTTTSGSTYNEQFF. Combining the CDR3 with reference TRBV5-1 and TRBJ2-1 gives the whole variable domain KAGVTQTPRYLIKTRGQQVTLSCSPISGHRSVSWYQQTPGQGLQFLFEYFSETQRNKGNFPGRFSGRQFSNSRSEMNVSTLELGDSALYLCASSTTTSGSTYNEQFFGPGTRLTVL.

V and J are TRBV6-4 and TRBJ1-1, with D possibly TRBD1 on 6 matching bases. The CDR3 loop spans 14 amino acids. Trimming shortened V by 6 bases and J by 5 bases, and 16 bases separated the two germline ends. Germline loops: CDR1 MRHNA, CDR2 SNTAGT. CDR3 sequence: CASRPKQGSTEAFF. The CDR3 DNA follows: TGTGCCAGCAGACCTAAACAGGGTAGTACTGAAGCTTTCTTT.

A few counts support this clone. CDR3 DNA: TGTGCCAGCAGCCAACCCCAGGGAGGGGCGGAGGAAAAACTGTTTTTT. Residues: CASSQPQGGAEEKLFF. The chain employs TRBV4-2 and TRBJ1-4; tentatively, D is TRBD1 (5 bases). There are 16 residues in the CDR3. Germline V CDR1 and CDR2: LGHNA, YNFKEQ. V was trimmed by 2 bases and J by 8 bases, leaving 18 bases between them.

The V call is TRBV28, the J call TRBJ1-2, with D possibly being TRBD1 (5 bases). The CDR3 spans 17 residues. Germline-derived CDR1 and CDR2 are MDHEN and SYDVKM. V lost 4 bases and J lost 0, with 18 bases in between. The CDR3 DNA reads as TGTGCCAGCAGTTACCTTTCCGCGGGGGGGGCTAACTATGGCTACACCTTC. Its protein product is CASSYLSAGGANYGYTF.

This chain links TRBV6-6 with TRBJ1-1, with D unresolved. Germline CDR1 reads MNHNY; CDR2 reads SVGAGI (reference sequence). This CDR3 is 15 amino acids long. Between the trimmed V and J ends, which lost 6 bases and 4 bases, there was a span of 18 bases. CDR3 loop: CASSKTLRGITEAFF. In nucleotides, the CDR3 is TGTGCCAGCAGCAAAACCCTCCGGGGAATCACTGAAGCTTTCTTT.